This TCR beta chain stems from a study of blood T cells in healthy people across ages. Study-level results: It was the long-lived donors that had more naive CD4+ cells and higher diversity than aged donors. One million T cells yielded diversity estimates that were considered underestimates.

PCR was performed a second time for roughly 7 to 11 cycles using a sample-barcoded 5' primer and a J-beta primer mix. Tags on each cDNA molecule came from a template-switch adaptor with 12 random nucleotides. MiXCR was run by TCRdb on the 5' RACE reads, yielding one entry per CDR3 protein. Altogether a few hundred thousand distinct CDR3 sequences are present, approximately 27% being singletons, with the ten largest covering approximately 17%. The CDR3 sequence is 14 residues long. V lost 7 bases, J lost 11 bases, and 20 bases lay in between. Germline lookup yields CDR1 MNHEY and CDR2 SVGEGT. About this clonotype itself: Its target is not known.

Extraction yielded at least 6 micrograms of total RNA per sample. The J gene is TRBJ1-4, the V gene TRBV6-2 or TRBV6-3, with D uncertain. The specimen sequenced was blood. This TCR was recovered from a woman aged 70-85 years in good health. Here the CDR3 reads CASTTSPEGLKLFF. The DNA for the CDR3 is TGTGCCAGCACCACCAGTCCGGAGGGCCTTAAACTGTTTTTT.